Below, 2 T cell receptor beta chains from the same sample are listed, as sequenced in a study of blood T cell repertoires in COVID-19. Repertoires were generated with immunoSEQ multiplex PCR, while TCRdb's copy carries only in-frame clones and drops some. The sample has 300,000 or so clones, 87% seen once; the top ten hold approximately 1.5%. Input material: peripheral blood. Every receptor here comes from a woman aged 40-49 years who had recovered from COVID-19.

This clone was seen once. This chain connects TRBV11-2 to TRBJ2-7, with a weak D call TRBD1 (5 bases). The CDR3 has 8 residues. The germline V and J ends were trimmed by 4 bases and 13 bases, with 5 bases remaining between them. The germline V gene encodes CDR1 SGHAT and CDR2 FQNNGV. Written as DNA, the CDR3 is TGTGCCAGCAGCTGGGGCTACTTC. This sequence encodes CASSWGYF.

A note on this clone: Other nucleotide sequences from this sample produce the same CDR3. The gene calls are TRBV7-2 and TRBJ1-1, with 7 positions matching TRBD1. The V segment lost 2 bases and the J segment 1 base; nucleotides outside the gene matches: 4. Germline V gives CDR1 SGHTA, CDR2 FQGNSA. This CDR3 contains 15 residues. This chain's CDR3 is CASSLQGGGNTEAFF. The CDR3 DNA reads TGTGCCAGCAGCTTACAGGGGGGCGGGAACACTGAAGCTTTCTTT.